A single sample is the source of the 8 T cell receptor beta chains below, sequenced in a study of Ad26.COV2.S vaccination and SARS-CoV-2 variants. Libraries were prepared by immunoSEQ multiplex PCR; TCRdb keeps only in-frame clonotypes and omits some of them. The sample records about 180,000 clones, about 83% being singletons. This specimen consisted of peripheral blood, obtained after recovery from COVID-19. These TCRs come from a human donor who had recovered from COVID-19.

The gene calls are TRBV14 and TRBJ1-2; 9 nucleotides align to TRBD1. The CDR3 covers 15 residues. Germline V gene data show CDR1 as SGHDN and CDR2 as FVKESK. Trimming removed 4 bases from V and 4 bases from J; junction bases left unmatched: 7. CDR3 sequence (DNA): TGTGCCAGCAGCCCCAGACAGGGGGTCCTCTATGGCTACACCTTC. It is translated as CASSPRQGVLYGYTF.

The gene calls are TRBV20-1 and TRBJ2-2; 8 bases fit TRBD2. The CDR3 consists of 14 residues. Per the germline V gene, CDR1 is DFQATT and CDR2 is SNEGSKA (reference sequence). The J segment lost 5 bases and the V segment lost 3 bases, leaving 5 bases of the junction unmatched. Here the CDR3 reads CSASISGDTGELFF. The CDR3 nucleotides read TGCAGTGCTAGTATTAGCGGGGATACCGGGGAGCTGTTTTTT.

CDR3 loop: CASSPGTGYNQPQHF. As DNA, the CDR3 is TGTGCCAGCAGCCCTGGGACAGGGTATAATCAGCCCCAGCATTTT. This chain joins TRBV3-1 (or the pseudogene TRBV3-2) and TRBJ1-5, with 9 nucleotides matching TRBD1. The CDR3 sequence is 15 residues long. CDR1 and CDR2 (germline): LGHDT, YNNKEL (reference sequence). Trimming at V came to 4 bases and at J to 4 bases, leaving 5 bases not matched to a gene.

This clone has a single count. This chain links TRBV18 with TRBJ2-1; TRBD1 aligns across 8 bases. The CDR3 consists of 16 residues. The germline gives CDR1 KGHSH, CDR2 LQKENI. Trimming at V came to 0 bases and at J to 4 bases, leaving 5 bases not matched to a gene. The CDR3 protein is CASSPPMTGEYNEQFF. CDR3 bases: TGTGCCAGCTCACCACCGATGACAGGGGAATACAATGAGCAGTTCTTC.

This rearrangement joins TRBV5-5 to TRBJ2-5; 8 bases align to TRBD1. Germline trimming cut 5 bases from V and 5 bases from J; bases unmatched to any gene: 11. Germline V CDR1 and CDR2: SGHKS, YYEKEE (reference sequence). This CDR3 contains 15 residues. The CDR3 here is CASSIDRGHWETQYF. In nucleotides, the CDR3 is TGTGCCAGCAGTATTGACAGGGGCCATTGGGAGACCCAGTACTTC.

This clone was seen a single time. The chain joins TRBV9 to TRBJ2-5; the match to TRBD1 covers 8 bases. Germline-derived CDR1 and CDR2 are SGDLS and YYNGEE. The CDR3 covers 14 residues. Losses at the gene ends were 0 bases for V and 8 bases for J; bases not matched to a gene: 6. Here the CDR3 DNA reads TGTGCCAGCAGCGTAGCGACAGGGGCCGACACCCAGTACTTC. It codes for CASSVATGADTQYF.

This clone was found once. CDR3 bases: TGTGCCAGTACCCTCCTAGGGGTCGCAGAGGACTATGGCTACACCTTC. Amino acid sequence: CASTLLGVAEDYGYTF. The V and J genes are TRBV19 and TRBJ1-2, with D possibly TRBD1 on 5 matching bases. V lost 7 bases and J 3 bases, leaving 21 bases between the germline ends. This CDR3 has 16 amino acids. Germline V gene data show CDR1 as LNHDA and CDR2 as SQIVND (reference sequence).

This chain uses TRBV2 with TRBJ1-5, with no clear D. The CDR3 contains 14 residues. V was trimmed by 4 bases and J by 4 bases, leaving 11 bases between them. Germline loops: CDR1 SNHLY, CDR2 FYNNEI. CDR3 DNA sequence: TGTGCCAGCAGTGTTGTCCAAAGAAATCAGCCCCAGCATTTT. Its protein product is CASSVVQRNQPQHF.